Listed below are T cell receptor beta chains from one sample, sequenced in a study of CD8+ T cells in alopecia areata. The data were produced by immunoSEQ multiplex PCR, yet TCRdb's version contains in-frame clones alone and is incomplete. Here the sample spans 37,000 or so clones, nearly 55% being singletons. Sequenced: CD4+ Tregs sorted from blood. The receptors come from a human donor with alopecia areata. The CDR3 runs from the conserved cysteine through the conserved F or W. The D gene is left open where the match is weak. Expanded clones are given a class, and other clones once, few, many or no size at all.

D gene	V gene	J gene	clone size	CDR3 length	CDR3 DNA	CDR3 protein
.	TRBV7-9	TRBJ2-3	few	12	TGTGCCAGCAGCTTAATCACAGATACGCAGTATTTT	CASSLITDTQYF
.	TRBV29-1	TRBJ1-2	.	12	TGCAGCGTTGATCCGGGGGTTGGGGGCTACACCTTC	CSVDPGVGGYTF
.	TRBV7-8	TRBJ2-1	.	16	TGTGCCAGCAGCTTAGATCAGCGGTACTCCTACAATGAGCAGTTCTTC	CASSLDQRYSYNEQFF
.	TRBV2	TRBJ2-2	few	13	TGTGCCAGCGGGCAGGTGTACACCGGGGAGCTGTTTTTT	CASGQVYTGELFF
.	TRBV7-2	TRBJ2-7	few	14	TGTGCCAGCAGCTTAGGGGGGGGGCCCTCCGAGCAGTACTTC	CASSLGGGPSEQYF
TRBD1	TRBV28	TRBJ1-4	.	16	TGTGCCAGCAGCCAGTACTCAGGGGGCACTAATGAAAAACTGTTTTTT	CASSQYSGGTNEKLFF
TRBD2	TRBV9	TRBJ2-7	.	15	TGTGCCAGCAGCGTAGGTATGACTAGCGGCTACGAGCAGTACTTC	CASSVGMTSGYEQYF
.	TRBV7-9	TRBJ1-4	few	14	TGTGCCAGCAGCTTACACTCGGGCGTAGGAAAACTGTTTTTT	CASSLHSGVGKLFF
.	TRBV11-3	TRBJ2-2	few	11	TGTGCCAGCAGCTTACTCGGGGAGCTGTTTTTT	CASSLLGELFF
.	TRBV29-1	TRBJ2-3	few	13	TGCAGCGTTGTAGCGGCTAGCACAGATACGCAGTATTTT	CSVVAASTDTQYF
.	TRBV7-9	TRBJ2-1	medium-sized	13	TGTGCCAGCAGCTTAAGGCGAGGGGATGAGCAGTTCTTC	CASSLRRGDEQFF
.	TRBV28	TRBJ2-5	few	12	TGTGCCAGCACCCTACCTTTCGGGACCCAGTACTTC	CASTLPFGTQYF
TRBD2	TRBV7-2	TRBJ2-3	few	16	TGTGCCAGCAGCTCACTAGCGGGAGGGAGGGCAGATACGCAGTATTTT	CASSSLAGGRADTQYF
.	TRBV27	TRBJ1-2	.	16	TGTGCCAGCAGCCGGCAGGCTCGGACAGCGAACTATGGCTACACCTTC	CASSRQARTANYGYTF
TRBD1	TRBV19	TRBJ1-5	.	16	TGTGCCAGTAGTACGGGACAGGGTCGGCTCAGCTCACCCCAGCATTTT	CASSTGQGRLSSPQHF
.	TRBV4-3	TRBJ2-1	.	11	TGCGCCAGCAGCCTATGGGGTGAGCAGTTCTTC	CASSLWGEQFF
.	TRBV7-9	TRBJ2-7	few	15	TGTGCCAGCAGCTTTCTGGGCTCCCTCTCCTACGAGCAGTACTTC	CASSFLGSLSYEQYF
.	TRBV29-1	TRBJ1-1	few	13	TGCCGATGGGGGAAGGGTAAGGTGACTGAAGCTTTCTTT	CRWGKGKVTEAFF
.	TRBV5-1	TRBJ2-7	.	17	TGCGCCAGCAGCTTGTGGTTCGGAAGGCAGGTAGGAGTCGAGCAGTACTTC	CASSLWFGRQVGVEQYF
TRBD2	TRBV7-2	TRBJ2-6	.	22	TGTGCCAGCAGCTTAGCGCACTTTCGGACTAGCGGCGGACACTCTGGGGCCAACGTCCTGACTTTC	CASSLAHFRTSGGHSGANVLTF
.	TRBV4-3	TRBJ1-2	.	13	TGCGCCAGCAGCCAGAGTCCTGACTATGGCTACACCTTC	CASSQSPDYGYTF
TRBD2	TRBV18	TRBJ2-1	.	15	TGTGCCAGCTCACTCACGGCGCGGGGGTACAATGAGCAGTTCTTC	CASSLTARGYNEQFF
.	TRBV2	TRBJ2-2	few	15	TGTGCCAGCAGTGGCTTAAGGCAGAGCACCGGGGAGCTGTTTTTT	CASSGLRQSTGELFF
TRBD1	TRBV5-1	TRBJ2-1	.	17	TGCGCCAGCAGCTTGGGACAGGGGTTGAGCTCCTACAATGAGCAGTTCTTC	CASSLGQGLSSYNEQFF
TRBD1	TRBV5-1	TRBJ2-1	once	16	TGCGCCAGCAGCCCCACCGGGACAGGAGCCTACAATGAGCAGTTCTTC	CASSPTGTGAYNEQFF
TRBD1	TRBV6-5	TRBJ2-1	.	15	TGTGCCAGCAGTTACTCGAGGCAGGGGGTGAATGAGCAGTTCTTC	CASSYSRQGVNEQFF
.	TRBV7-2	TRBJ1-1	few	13	TGTGCCAGCAGCCGGACAGTGAACACTGAAGCTTTCTTT	CASSRTVNTEAFF
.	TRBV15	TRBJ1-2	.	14	TGTGCCACCAGCAGAGATGAGGGGAACTATGGCTACACCTTC	CATSRDEGNYGYTF
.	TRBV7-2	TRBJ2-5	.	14	TGTGCCAGCAGCTCCCGGGGTCTCCAAGAGACCCAGTACTTC	CASSSRGLQETQYF
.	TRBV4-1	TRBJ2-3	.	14	TGCGCCAGCAGCCAAGAATGGACTTCAGATACGCAGTATTTT	CASSQEWTSDTQYF
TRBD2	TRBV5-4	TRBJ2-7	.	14	TGTGCCAGCAGCAAGGAGGCCGGGAGGAACGAGCAGTACTTC	CASSKEAGRNEQYF
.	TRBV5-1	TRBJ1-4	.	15	TGCGCCAGCAGCTTGCCGGGAGGCGGGAATGAAAAACTGTTTTTT	CASSLPGGGNEKLFF
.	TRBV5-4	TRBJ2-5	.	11	TGTGCCAGCAGCTTTAGGCAGACCCAGTACTTC	CASSFRQTQYF
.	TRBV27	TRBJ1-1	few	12	TGTGCCAGCAGCTTGGGGAACACTGAAGCTTTCTTT	CASSLGNTEAFF
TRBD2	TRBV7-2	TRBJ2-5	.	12	TGTGCCAGCAGCTCCAGAGGGCGGGAGCAGTACTTC	CASSSRGREQYF
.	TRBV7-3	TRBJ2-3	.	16	TGTGCCAGCAGCTCCGGGGTGAAGACTAGCACAGATACGCAGTATTTT	CASSSGVKTSTDTQYF
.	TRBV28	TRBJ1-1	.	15	TGTGCCAGCAGTTTCCGGGGGCCTAAGAACACTGAAGCTTTCTTT	CASSFRGPKNTEAFF
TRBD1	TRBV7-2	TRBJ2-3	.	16	TGTGCCAGCAGCTTAGCAAGGACAGGGAGGTCAGATACGCAGTATTTT	CASSLARTGRSDTQYF
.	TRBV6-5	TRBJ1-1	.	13	TGTGCCAGCAGTTACGGGGGGAACACTGAAGCTTTCTTT	CASSYGGNTEAFF
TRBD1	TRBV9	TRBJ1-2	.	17	TGTGCCAGCAGCGTGACAGGGGGCGGCGGGTTGGGCTATGGCTACACCTTC	CASSVTGGGGLGYGYTF
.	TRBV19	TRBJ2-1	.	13	TGTGCCAGTAGTGAGTCCGCCTACAATGAGCAGTTCTTC	CASSESAYNEQFF
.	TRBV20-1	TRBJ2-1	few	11	TGCAGTGCTAGTACGCGGGGCGAGCAGTTCTTC	CSASTRGEQFF
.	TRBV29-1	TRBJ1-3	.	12	TGCAGCGTGGGGCATGGAGGAAACACCATATATTTT	CSVGHGGNTIYF
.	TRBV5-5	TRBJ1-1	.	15	TGTGCCAGCAGCCCTGCCTTGAAGGGTGTGGCTGAAGCTTTCTTT	CASSPALKGVAEAFF
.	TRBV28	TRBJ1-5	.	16	TGTGCCAGCACAAACAGCCCGCCGGCACCCAATCAGCCCCAGCATTTT	CASTNSPPAPNQPQHF
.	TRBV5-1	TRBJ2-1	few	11	TGCGCCAGCAGCTTGATCGGTGAGCAGTTCTTC	CASSLIGEQFF
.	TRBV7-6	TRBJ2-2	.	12	TGTGCCAGCAGCTTAGTCCACGGGGAGCTGTTTTTT	CASSLVHGELFF
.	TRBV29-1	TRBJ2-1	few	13	TGCAGCATAAACCGGATCTCCTACAATGAGCAGTTCTTC	CSINRISYNEQFF
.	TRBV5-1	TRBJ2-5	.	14	TGCGCCAGCAGCCGACTCAGCGCGGACAAGACCCAGTACTTC	CASSRLSADKTQYF
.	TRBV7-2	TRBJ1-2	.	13	TGTGCCAGCAGCTTAGTGAGCCTTGATGGCTACACCTTC	CASSLVSLDGYTF
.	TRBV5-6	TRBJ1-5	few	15	TGTGCCAGCAGCTTGCGGGGTGAAAGCAATCAGCCCCAGCATTTT	CASSLRGESNQPQHF
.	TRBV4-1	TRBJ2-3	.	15	TGCGCCAGCAGCCAAGTCCTGGCAGGAGGGCGGACGCAGTATTTT	CASSQVLAGGRTQYF